One sample yielded the 21 T cell receptor beta chains listed below, sequenced in a study of blood T cell repertoires in COVID-19. TCRdb's table, derived via immunoSEQ multiplex PCR, lists solely in-frame clones and lacks some. The sample includes a few hundred thousand clones, approximately 91% of them seen just once. Sequenced sample: PBMCs or T cells enriched from blood (not recorded which). These receptors all stem from an older woman who had recovered from COVID-19.

The V call is TRBV5-1, the J call TRBJ1-4, with 7 bases fitting TRBD1. This CDR3 is built from 14 residues. V trimming: 0 bases; J trimming: 8 bases; junction bases outside the gene matches: 4. Germline values: CDR1 SGHRS, CDR2 YFSETQ. CDR3 nucleotide sequence: TGCGCCAGCAGCTTGGAGACAGGGCGGGAAAAACTGTTTTTT. It translates to CASSLETGREKLFF.

The rearrangement links TRBV30 to TRBJ1-5, with D maybe TRBD1 (6 bases). Germline V gene sequence: CDR1 GTSNPN, CDR2 SVGIG (reference sequence). The CDR3 has 13 amino acids. The V end was cut by 5 bases, the J end by 3 bases, with 11 bases between. The DNA of the CDR3 is TGTGCCTGGTCCCGGGACAACAATCAGCCCCAGCATTTT. It translates to CAWSRDNNQPQHF.

As concerns this clone: The sample has other DNA sequences that encode this CDR3 too. The chain links TRBV5-1 to TRBJ1-5, with TRBD1 matching over 8 bases. The CDR3 length is 14 residues. Germline CDR1 is SGHRS and CDR2 is YFSETQ. After removal of 4 bases from V and 5 bases from J, the junction contained 5 bases not matched to a gene. CDR3 DNA sequence: TGCGCCAGCAGCCGCGGACAGGGAGATCAGCCCCAGCATTTT. Translating gives CASSRGQGDQPQHF.

The gene calls are TRBV11-3 and TRBJ1-1, with D possibly being TRBD1 (5 bases). CDR3 length: 14 amino acids. With 3 bases removed from V and 4 bases from J, the gap between germline ends came to 12 bases. Germline lookup yields CDR1 SGHNT and CDR2 YENEEA. CDR3 in amino acids: CASSFWQGGTEAFF. The CDR3 DNA is TGTGCCAGCAGCTTCTGGCAGGGAGGCACTGAAGCTTTCTTT.

The V call is TRBV5-1, the J call TRBJ2-3, with a weak D call TRBD1 (5 bases). Germline CDR1 and CDR2: SGHRS and YFSETQ. V was clipped by 0 bases and J by 0 bases, with 8 bases between them. The length of the CDR3 is 15 residues. CDR3 DNA: TGCGCCAGCAGCTTGGGGACACAAAGCACAGATACGCAGTATTTT. Translating gives CASSLGTQSTDTQYF.

A single count supports this clone. The chain combines TRBV10-3 with TRBJ2-3; a weak D match, TRBD1 (6 bases). The CDR3 has 15 residues. Germline values: CDR1 ENHRY, CDR2 SYGVKD. Trimming removed 4 bases from V and 5 bases from J, with 16 bases in between. CDR3 sequence: CAISGATGLLDTQYF. Here the CDR3 DNA reads TGTGCCATCAGTGGAGCTACAGGGCTTCTAGATACGCAGTATTTT.

This clone turned up a few times. This chain links TRBV2 with TRBJ2-2; the match to TRBD1 covers 7 bases. With 3 bases clipped from V and 1 base from J, the junction kept 5 bases outside the gene matches. Germline V gene lookup returns CDR1 SNHLY and CDR2 FYNNEI. This CDR3 spans 16 amino acids. In DNA, the CDR3 is TGTGCCAGCAGTGAGGGACAGCCGCGGAACACCGGGGAGCTGTTTTTT. Its translation: CASSEGQPRNTGELFF.

A word on this clone: Other DNA sequences in the sample encode the same CDR3. The V and J genes are TRBV11-2 and TRBJ2-7; D perhaps matches TRBD1 (5 bases). There are 12 residues in the CDR3. V lost 3 bases to trimming and J lost 3 bases, with 6 bases between them. Per the germline V gene, CDR1 is SGHAT and CDR2 is FQNNGV. The chain's CDR3 is CASSFQGYEQYV. CDR3 sequence (DNA): TGTGCCAGCAGCTTTCAGGGCTACGAGCAGTACGTC.

The V and J genes are TRBV5-1 and TRBJ2-3, with D perhaps matching TRBD2 (7 bases). V was pared by 7 bases and J by 2 bases, with 14 bases between. This CDR3 region has 14 residues. Germline CDR1 is SGHRS and CDR2 is YFSETQ. This CDR3 is CASRGARDTDTQYF. Here the CDR3 DNA reads TGCGCCAGCCGGGGGGCCCGAGACACAGATACGCAGTATTTT.

This clone was detected only a few times. The chain combines TRBV23-1 with TRBJ2-5; possibly TRBD1 for D (5 bases). TRBV23-1 is an ORF for which the function is uncertain. The V and J ends lost 6 bases and 4 bases respectively, with 21 bases between them. The CDR3 loop spans 16 amino acids. Written as DNA, the CDR3 is TGCGCCAGCAGGCCCCATAGGCAGGGCCAGGGAGAGACCCAGTACTTC. Its protein product is CASRPHRQGQGETQYF.

The V gene is TRBV25-1, the J gene TRBJ1-4, with unresolved D. V dropped 1 base and J dropped 0 bases, with 9 bases sitting between them. Per the germline V gene, CDR1 is MGHDK and CDR2 is SYGVNS. This CDR3 is built from 16 residues. The DNA for the CDR3 is TGTGCCAGCAGTGAATTTTATAGTGCAACTAATGAAAAACTGTTTTTT. Its translation: CASSEFYSATNEKLFF.

To note about this clone: This sample includes further DNA sequences coding for the same CDR3. This chain links TRBV6-1 with TRBJ1-1, with D maybe TRBD1 (6 bases). Germline loops: CDR1 MNHNS, CDR2 SASEGT. V was shortened by 3 bases and J by 3 bases, with 8 bases between the two germline ends. The length of the CDR3 is 13 residues. CDR3 region: CASSDRGHTEAFF. The CDR3 bases are TGTGCCAGCAGTGACAGGGGACACACTGAAGCTTTCTTT.

The chain recombines TRBV30 with TRBJ2-3, with no clear D. With 1 base removed from V and 0 bases from J, the gap between germline ends came to 8 bases. CDR1 and CDR2 (germline): GTSNPN, SVGIG (reference sequence). The CDR3 sequence is 14 residues long. The CDR3 bases are TGTGCCTGGAGTGGGGCCGGTAGCACAGATACGCAGTATTTT. Its translation: CAWSGAGSTDTQYF.

The V gene is TRBV4-1, the J gene TRBJ2-1; possible D gene TRBD1, 6 bases. The CDR3 runs to 16 residues. Trimming took off 4 bases at V and 5 bases at J, with 18 bases between the two ends. Germline CDR1 and CDR2: MGHRA and YSYEKL. The CDR3 spells CASSPSPGTLNNEQFF. In DNA form, the CDR3 reads TGCGCCAGCAGCCCGTCGCCGGGGACACTAAACAATGAGCAGTTCTTC.

V is TRBV10-2 and J is TRBJ2-2, with D perhaps TRBD1 (6 bases). The CDR3 runs to 13 residues. From germline, CDR1 is WSHSY and CDR2 SAAADI. V lost 5 bases and J 7 bases, leaving 11 bases between the germline ends. The DNA for the CDR3 is TGCGCCAGCAGTCTGGACAGTTTCGGGGAGCTGTTTTTT. Translating it yields CASSLDSFGELFF.

The genes are TRBV2 and TRBJ2-2; 7 positions match TRBD2. CDR3 size: 16 residues. The V gene's germline CDR1 is SNHLY and CDR2 FYNNEI. V dropped 4 bases and J dropped 1; count of bases not matched to a gene: 6. DNA for the CDR3: TGTGCCAGCAGTGGGGGTAGCGGGCGGAACACCGGGGAGCTGTTTTTT. Translation gives CASSGGSGRNTGELFF.

This sequence joins TRBV19 and TRBJ1-3; weak D call: TRBD1 (5 bases). Trimming removed 8 bases at V and 1 base at J, with 9 bases between. The CDR3 runs to 13 residues. Looked up from germline, CDR1 is LNHDA and CDR2 is SQIVND (reference sequence). CDR3 nucleotides: TGTGCCAGTCTTCCAGGGTCTGGAAACACCATATATTTT. Translated: CASLPGSGNTIYF.

The chain couples TRBV4-1 to TRBJ1-4; the match to TRBD1 covers 7 bases. Germline V gene data show CDR1 as MGHRA and CDR2 as YSYEKL. The CDR3 length is 16 residues. The V segment lost 4 bases and the J segment 0 bases; nucleotides outside the gene matches: 5. The CDR3 here is CASSRRDSTTNEKLFF. The CDR3 DNA is TGCGCCAGCAGCCGCCGGGACAGCACAACTAATGAAAAACTGTTTTTT.

The rearrangement joins TRBV30 to TRBJ1-1, with TRBD1 matching 8 bases. J was trimmed by 1 base and V by 4 bases; bases with no gene match: 8. CDR3 length equals 15 residues. Germline V gene lookup returns CDR1 GTSNPN and CDR2 SVGIG (reference sequence). The DNA of the CDR3 is TGTGCCTGGACCGTTGTGACAGGGGAGAACACTGAAGCTTTCTTT. Translated, it gives CAWTVVTGENTEAFF.

J is TRBJ1-1 and V is TRBV14; maybe TRBD1 (5 bases). The CDR3 sequence is 15 residues long. Per the germline V gene, CDR1 is SGHDN and CDR2 is FVKESK. Trimming removed 2 bases at V and 1 base at J, with 11 bases between. DNA of the CDR3: TGTGCCAGCAGCCAATACAGGTCCGGGAACACTGAAGCTTTCTTT. Its protein product is CASSQYRSGNTEAFF. Based on the CDR3 plus reference TRBV14 and TRBJ1-1, the full variable domain is EAGVTQFPSHSVIEKGQTVTLRCDPISGHDNLYWYRRVMGKEIKFLLHFVKESKQDESGMPNNRFLAERTGGTYSTLKVQPAELEDSGVYFCASSQYRSGNTEAFFGQGTRLTVV.

In regard to this clone: At the DNA level, this CDR3 is encoded by other sequences in the same sample as well. The chain's CDR3 is CASSPGLSQPQHF. CDR3 DNA sequence: TGTGCCAGCAGTCCCGGACTGAGCCAGCCCCAGCATTTT. The V call is TRBV2, the J call TRBJ1-5; D remains unclear. This CDR3 is built from 13 residues. CDR1 and CDR2 from the germline V gene are SNHLY and FYNNEI. Trimming left V 5 bases short and J 7 bases short, with 12 bases between.